Below are 26 T cell receptor beta chains sequenced from a single sample in a study of blood T cell repertoires in COVID-19. Produced via immunoSEQ multiplex PCR; TCRdb's table is partial and in-frame only. The sample lists about 430,000 clones, roughly 88% occurring once. Sequencing input: PBMCs or T cells enriched from blood (not recorded which). These receptors came from a woman aged 18-29 years who had been exposed to COVID-19.

This clone was picked up a small number of times. The gene calls are TRBV6-5 and TRBJ2-7; 7 nucleotides agree with TRBD1. The germline V gene encodes CDR1 MNHEY and CDR2 SVGAGI. The length of the CDR3 is 15 residues. With 3 bases clipped from V and 4 bases from J, the junction kept 9 bases outside the gene matches. The CDR3 protein is CASSYHPGQPYEQYF. CDR3 nucleotides: TGTGCCAGCAGTTATCACCCGGGACAGCCTTACGAGCAGTACTTC.

This chain connects TRBV10-3 to TRBJ1-2, with 9 bases that match TRBD1. This CDR3 region has 16 residues. Germline V lookup: CDR1 ENHRY, CDR2 SYGVKD. Unmatched junction bases numbered 11, after V lost 2 bases and J lost 7 bases. CDR3 nucleotide sequence: TGTGCCATCAGTGAGCCTCAACAGGGGGCGGGTAGTGGCTACACCTTC. Protein sequence: CAISEPQQGAGSGYTF.

The chain combines TRBV5-1 with TRBJ1-1; the D gene is possibly TRBD1 (6 bases). V lost 1 base and J lost 4, with 11 bases in between. The germline CDR1 and CDR2 sequences are SGHRS and YFSETQ. This CDR3 has 14 residues. The CDR3 loop reads CASSLSQGGTEAFF. Written as DNA, the CDR3 is TGCGCCAGCAGCTTGTCACAGGGTGGCACTGAAGCTTTCTTT.

CDR3 nucleotides: TGTGCCAGCACTGACTTGAACACCGGGGAGCTGTTTTTT. Residues: CASTDLNTGELFF. The chain is built from TRBV28 and TRBJ2-2; D ambiguous. The V gene's germline CDR1 is MDHEN and CDR2 SYDVKM. This CDR3 region has 13 residues. Trimming left V 7 bases short and J 1 base short, with 7 bases between.

The chain has TRBV5-1 and TRBJ2-1; TRBD2 might be the D (5 bases). Trimming removed 0 bases at V and 1 base at J, with 14 bases between. This CDR3 spans 17 amino acids. The V gene's germline CDR1 is SGHRS and CDR2 YFSETQ. Here the CDR3 DNA reads TGCGCCAGCAGCTTGGGTGGAGAGGGTTTTTCCTACAATGAGCAGTTCTTC. It translates to CASSLGGEGFSYNEQFF.

This chain connects TRBV7-9 to TRBJ1-1; 12 bases fit TRBD1. Losses at the gene ends were 2 bases for V and 5 bases for J; bases not matched to a gene: 9. CDR3 length equals 17 residues. Germline-derived CDR1 and CDR2 are SEHNR and FQNEAQ (reference sequence). Here the CDR3 DNA reads TGTGCCAGCAGCTTACTGGGACAGGGGGCGACGGGTACTGAAGCTTTCTTT. Translating it yields CASSLLGQGATGTEAFF. Full variable domain (rest looked up from reference TRBV7-9 and TRBJ1-1): DTGVSQNPRHKITKRGQNVTFRCDPISEHNRLYWYRQTLGQGPEFLTYFQNEAQLEKSRLLSDRFSAERPKGSFSTLEIQRTEQGDSAMYLCASSLLGQGATGTEAFFGQGTRLTVV.

V usage is TRBV5-1 and J usage is TRBJ1-4; 11 bases line up with TRBD1. V lost 4 bases to trimming and J lost 13 bases; unmatched junction nucleotides: 12. From germline, CDR1 is SGHRS and CDR2 YFSETQ. CDR3 length equals 15 residues. The DNA for the CDR3 is TGCGCCAGCAGCCCCAACCCGGGACAGGGGGAGGGACTGTTTTTT. Its protein product is CASSPNPGQGEGLFF.

The chain couples TRBV27 to TRBJ2-5; maybe TRBD1 (6 bases). Germline CDR1 is MNHEY and CDR2 is SMNVEV (reference sequence). The CDR3 has 14 residues. The germline V and J ends were trimmed by 4 bases and 4 bases, with 13 bases remaining between them. The CDR3 DNA follows: TGTGCCAGCAGTTGGGGCTTGGGGGCAGAGACCCAGTACTTC. This translates into CASSWGLGAETQYF.

This clone was seen only once. V is TRBV6-2 or TRBV6-3 and J is TRBJ1-3, with 8 nucleotides matching TRBD1. CDR1 is MNHEY and CDR2 is SVGEGT in the germline V gene. Trimming at V came to 6 bases and at J to 7 bases, leaving 2 bases not matched to a gene. The CDR3 length is 12 residues. The CDR3 loop reads CASSQGANTIYF. In nucleotides, the CDR3 is TGTGCCAGCAGCCAGGGGGCCAACACCATATATTTT.

The V and J genes are TRBV6-5 and TRBJ2-5, with D tentatively TRBD1 (6 bases). V lost 6 bases to trimming and J lost 8 bases, with 16 bases between them. The CDR3 runs 13 residues. Germline CDR1 reads MNHEY; CDR2 reads SVGAGI. The CDR3 reads CASRRQDRQTQYF. The CDR3 bases are TGTGCCAGCAGGCGACAGGACCGGCAAACCCAGTACTTC.

This rearrangement joins TRBV28 to TRBJ2-7; no firm D call. The CDR3 loop spans 13 amino acids. With 8 bases removed from V and 0 bases from J, the gap between germline ends came to 11 bases. CDR1 and CDR2 (germline): MDHEN, SYDVKM. CDR3 nucleotides: TGTGCCAGCTTTGCGTTTAGCTCCTACGAGCAGTACTTC. Translated, it gives CASFAFSSYEQYF.

The chain is built from TRBV4-1 and TRBJ2-1; 8 bases fit TRBD2. The CDR3 length is 14 residues. Germline loops: CDR1 MGHRA, CDR2 YSYEKL. Unmatched junction bases numbered 3, after V lost 2 bases and J lost 6 bases. CDR3 sequence (DNA): TGCGCCAGCAGCCAAACCGGGACTAGCAATGAGCAGTTCTTC. It specifies CASSQTGTSNEQFF.

CDR3 coding DNA: TGTGCCAGCAGTTACTACGGGACAGGGGGTAGCGGGGAGCTGTTTTTT. Its translation is CASSYYGTGGSGELFF. This chain connects TRBV6-5 to TRBJ2-2; TRBD1 aligns across 11 bases. V gave up 1 base and J gave up 7 bases; unmatched junction bases: 5. This CDR3 region has 16 residues. Germline CDR1 is MNHEY and CDR2 is SVGAGI.

The V call is TRBV2, the J call TRBJ2-7; 10 bases fit TRBD1. Germline V gene lookup returns CDR1 SNHLY and CDR2 FYNNEI. The junction had 5 bases not matched to a gene; V was cut back by 10 bases and J by 5 bases. The CDR3 covers 12 residues. For the CDR3, the DNA is TGTGCCACCGGACAGGGGGTGAACGAGCAGTACTTC. Encoded protein: CATGQGVNEQYF.

The chain has TRBV10-3 and TRBJ2-1; TRBD1 matches 8 bases. The trim removed 5 bases at V and 9 bases at J, leaving 9 bases unmatched. The CDR3 contains 14 residues. The germline gives CDR1 ENHRY, CDR2 SYGVKD. CDR3 sequence reads: CAISRAGGEREQFF. DNA of the CDR3: TGTGCCATCAGTAGGGCAGGGGGCGAGCGTGAGCAGTTCTTC.

The V and J genes are TRBV7-9 and TRBJ2-3, with a weak D call TRBD2 (6 bases). Looked up from germline, CDR1 is SEHNR and CDR2 is FQNEAQ (reference sequence). With 1 base removed from V and 4 bases from J, the gap between germline ends came to 9 bases. The CDR3 length is 14 residues. The CDR3 protein is CASSLVREADTQYF. In DNA form, the CDR3 reads TGTGCCAGCAGCTTAGTCAGGGAGGCAGATACGCAGTATTTT.

The chain joins TRBV18 to TRBJ2-2; TRBD1 agrees at 7 bases. Germline V gene lookup returns CDR1 KGHSH and CDR2 LQKENI. The CDR3 sequence is 15 residues long. Trimming at V came to 5 bases and at J to 5 bases, leaving 8 bases not matched to a gene. The CDR3 spells CASSTGQSGTGELFF. CDR3 coding DNA: TGTGCCAGCTCAACGGGACAGAGCGGTACCGGGGAGCTGTTTTTT. The variable domain in full, with the rest retrieved from reference TRBV18 and TRBJ2-2, is NAGVMQNPRHLVRRRGQEARLRCSPMKGHSHVYWYRQLPEEGLKFMVYLQKENIIDESGMPKERFSAEFPKEGPSILRIQQVVRGDSAAYFCASSTGQSGTGELFFGEGSRLTVL.

The V and J genes are TRBV6-5 and TRBJ2-5; 8 bases align to TRBD1. CDR1 and CDR2 from the germline V gene are MNHEY and SVGAGI. The CDR3 contains 15 residues. Losses at the gene ends were 5 bases for V and 1 base for J; bases not matched to a gene: 6. The CDR3 here is CASSPGTGFQETQYF. The CDR3 DNA reads TGTGCCAGCAGTCCCGGGACAGGATTCCAAGAGACCCAGTACTTC.

The chain is built from TRBV27 and TRBJ2-1; D perhaps matches TRBD2 (6 bases). The CDR3 loop spans 13 amino acids. V was cut by 6 bases and J by 6 bases, with 12 bases left in between. Germline V gives CDR1 MNHEY, CDR2 SMNVEV (reference sequence). The CDR3 loop reads CASSWGVFNEQFF. The CDR3 DNA reads TGTGCCAGCAGCTGGGGGGTATTCAATGAGCAGTTCTTC.

This clone occurred once. The rearrangement links TRBV20-1 to TRBJ2-1; D gene uncertain. This CDR3 is built from 13 residues. Trimming shortened V by 3 bases and J by 2 bases, and 8 bases separated the two germline ends. Germline lookup yields CDR1 DFQATT and CDR2 SNEGSKA (reference sequence). The CDR3 coding sequence is TGCAGTGCTAGTGTAACACCCTACAATGAGCAGTTCTTC. This encodes CSASVTPYNEQFF.

CDR3 protein: CASSPTGNNSPLHF. In nucleotides, the CDR3 is TGTGCCAGCAGTCCCACAGGGAACAATTCACCCCTCCACTTT. The chain links TRBV7-2 to TRBJ1-6; perhaps TRBD1 as D (6 bases). This CDR3 is built from 14 residues. The V and J ends lost 6 bases and 7 bases respectively, with 13 bases between them. Germline CDR1 SGHTA, CDR2 FQGNSA.

The chain has TRBV3-1 (or the pseudogene TRBV3-2) and TRBJ1-2; D is undetermined. The V end lost 4 bases, the J end lost 4 bases, and 10 bases lay between the germline ends. The CDR3 loop spans 13 amino acids. Germline values: CDR1 LGHDT, CDR2 YNNKEL (reference sequence). The CDR3 DNA follows: TGTGCCAGCAGCCTACCGGAGGGCTATGGCTACACCTTC. Its translation is CASSLPEGYGYTF.

V gene TRBV25-1 combines with J gene TRBJ2-1; 7 bases line up with TRBD1. Trimming took 4 bases from V and 7 from J; bases not matched to a gene: 4. This CDR3 is built from 13 residues. Germline lookup yields CDR1 MGHDK and CDR2 SYGVNS. The DNA of the CDR3 is TGTGCCAGCAGTGGCCTGACAGGGAATGAGCAGTTCTTC. Translating it yields CASSGLTGNEQFF.

The table lists this clone with a count of one. For the CDR3, the DNA is TGTGCCAGCAGCCAAGGGGGGGCTGGAAACACCATATATTTT. The encoded protein is CASSQGGAGNTIYF. The chain uses TRBV3-1 (or the pseudogene TRBV3-2) and TRBJ1-3, with a weak D call TRBD1 (5 bases). The V and J ends lost 1 base and 2 bases respectively, with 6 bases between them. The CDR3 runs to 14 residues. The V gene's germline CDR1 is LGHDT and CDR2 YNNKEL (reference sequence).

With regard to this clone: Other nucleotide sequences in the sample specify the same CDR3. The chain carries TRBV7-9 and TRBJ1-1; a possible D gene is TRBD1 (5 bases). Germline-derived CDR1 and CDR2 are SEHNR and FQNEAQ (reference sequence). Trimming shortened V by 2 bases and J by 4 bases, and 11 bases separated the two germline ends. The CDR3 is made up of 14 amino acids. The CDR3 region has the DNA TGTGCCAGCAGCTTATCGGGGGTTGGCACTGAAGCTTTCTTT. This translates into CASSLSGVGTEAFF.

This chain joins TRBV4-3 and TRBJ1-6; D perhaps matches TRBD1 (6 bases). The CDR3 has 15 amino acids. CDR1 and CDR2 from the germline V gene are LGHNA and YSLEER. V lost 0 bases and J 8 bases, leaving 11 bases between the germline ends. This chain's CDR3 is CASSQDQGPYSPLHF. The CDR3 nucleotides read TGCGCCAGCAGCCAAGACCAGGGGCCCTATTCACCCCTCCACTTT.